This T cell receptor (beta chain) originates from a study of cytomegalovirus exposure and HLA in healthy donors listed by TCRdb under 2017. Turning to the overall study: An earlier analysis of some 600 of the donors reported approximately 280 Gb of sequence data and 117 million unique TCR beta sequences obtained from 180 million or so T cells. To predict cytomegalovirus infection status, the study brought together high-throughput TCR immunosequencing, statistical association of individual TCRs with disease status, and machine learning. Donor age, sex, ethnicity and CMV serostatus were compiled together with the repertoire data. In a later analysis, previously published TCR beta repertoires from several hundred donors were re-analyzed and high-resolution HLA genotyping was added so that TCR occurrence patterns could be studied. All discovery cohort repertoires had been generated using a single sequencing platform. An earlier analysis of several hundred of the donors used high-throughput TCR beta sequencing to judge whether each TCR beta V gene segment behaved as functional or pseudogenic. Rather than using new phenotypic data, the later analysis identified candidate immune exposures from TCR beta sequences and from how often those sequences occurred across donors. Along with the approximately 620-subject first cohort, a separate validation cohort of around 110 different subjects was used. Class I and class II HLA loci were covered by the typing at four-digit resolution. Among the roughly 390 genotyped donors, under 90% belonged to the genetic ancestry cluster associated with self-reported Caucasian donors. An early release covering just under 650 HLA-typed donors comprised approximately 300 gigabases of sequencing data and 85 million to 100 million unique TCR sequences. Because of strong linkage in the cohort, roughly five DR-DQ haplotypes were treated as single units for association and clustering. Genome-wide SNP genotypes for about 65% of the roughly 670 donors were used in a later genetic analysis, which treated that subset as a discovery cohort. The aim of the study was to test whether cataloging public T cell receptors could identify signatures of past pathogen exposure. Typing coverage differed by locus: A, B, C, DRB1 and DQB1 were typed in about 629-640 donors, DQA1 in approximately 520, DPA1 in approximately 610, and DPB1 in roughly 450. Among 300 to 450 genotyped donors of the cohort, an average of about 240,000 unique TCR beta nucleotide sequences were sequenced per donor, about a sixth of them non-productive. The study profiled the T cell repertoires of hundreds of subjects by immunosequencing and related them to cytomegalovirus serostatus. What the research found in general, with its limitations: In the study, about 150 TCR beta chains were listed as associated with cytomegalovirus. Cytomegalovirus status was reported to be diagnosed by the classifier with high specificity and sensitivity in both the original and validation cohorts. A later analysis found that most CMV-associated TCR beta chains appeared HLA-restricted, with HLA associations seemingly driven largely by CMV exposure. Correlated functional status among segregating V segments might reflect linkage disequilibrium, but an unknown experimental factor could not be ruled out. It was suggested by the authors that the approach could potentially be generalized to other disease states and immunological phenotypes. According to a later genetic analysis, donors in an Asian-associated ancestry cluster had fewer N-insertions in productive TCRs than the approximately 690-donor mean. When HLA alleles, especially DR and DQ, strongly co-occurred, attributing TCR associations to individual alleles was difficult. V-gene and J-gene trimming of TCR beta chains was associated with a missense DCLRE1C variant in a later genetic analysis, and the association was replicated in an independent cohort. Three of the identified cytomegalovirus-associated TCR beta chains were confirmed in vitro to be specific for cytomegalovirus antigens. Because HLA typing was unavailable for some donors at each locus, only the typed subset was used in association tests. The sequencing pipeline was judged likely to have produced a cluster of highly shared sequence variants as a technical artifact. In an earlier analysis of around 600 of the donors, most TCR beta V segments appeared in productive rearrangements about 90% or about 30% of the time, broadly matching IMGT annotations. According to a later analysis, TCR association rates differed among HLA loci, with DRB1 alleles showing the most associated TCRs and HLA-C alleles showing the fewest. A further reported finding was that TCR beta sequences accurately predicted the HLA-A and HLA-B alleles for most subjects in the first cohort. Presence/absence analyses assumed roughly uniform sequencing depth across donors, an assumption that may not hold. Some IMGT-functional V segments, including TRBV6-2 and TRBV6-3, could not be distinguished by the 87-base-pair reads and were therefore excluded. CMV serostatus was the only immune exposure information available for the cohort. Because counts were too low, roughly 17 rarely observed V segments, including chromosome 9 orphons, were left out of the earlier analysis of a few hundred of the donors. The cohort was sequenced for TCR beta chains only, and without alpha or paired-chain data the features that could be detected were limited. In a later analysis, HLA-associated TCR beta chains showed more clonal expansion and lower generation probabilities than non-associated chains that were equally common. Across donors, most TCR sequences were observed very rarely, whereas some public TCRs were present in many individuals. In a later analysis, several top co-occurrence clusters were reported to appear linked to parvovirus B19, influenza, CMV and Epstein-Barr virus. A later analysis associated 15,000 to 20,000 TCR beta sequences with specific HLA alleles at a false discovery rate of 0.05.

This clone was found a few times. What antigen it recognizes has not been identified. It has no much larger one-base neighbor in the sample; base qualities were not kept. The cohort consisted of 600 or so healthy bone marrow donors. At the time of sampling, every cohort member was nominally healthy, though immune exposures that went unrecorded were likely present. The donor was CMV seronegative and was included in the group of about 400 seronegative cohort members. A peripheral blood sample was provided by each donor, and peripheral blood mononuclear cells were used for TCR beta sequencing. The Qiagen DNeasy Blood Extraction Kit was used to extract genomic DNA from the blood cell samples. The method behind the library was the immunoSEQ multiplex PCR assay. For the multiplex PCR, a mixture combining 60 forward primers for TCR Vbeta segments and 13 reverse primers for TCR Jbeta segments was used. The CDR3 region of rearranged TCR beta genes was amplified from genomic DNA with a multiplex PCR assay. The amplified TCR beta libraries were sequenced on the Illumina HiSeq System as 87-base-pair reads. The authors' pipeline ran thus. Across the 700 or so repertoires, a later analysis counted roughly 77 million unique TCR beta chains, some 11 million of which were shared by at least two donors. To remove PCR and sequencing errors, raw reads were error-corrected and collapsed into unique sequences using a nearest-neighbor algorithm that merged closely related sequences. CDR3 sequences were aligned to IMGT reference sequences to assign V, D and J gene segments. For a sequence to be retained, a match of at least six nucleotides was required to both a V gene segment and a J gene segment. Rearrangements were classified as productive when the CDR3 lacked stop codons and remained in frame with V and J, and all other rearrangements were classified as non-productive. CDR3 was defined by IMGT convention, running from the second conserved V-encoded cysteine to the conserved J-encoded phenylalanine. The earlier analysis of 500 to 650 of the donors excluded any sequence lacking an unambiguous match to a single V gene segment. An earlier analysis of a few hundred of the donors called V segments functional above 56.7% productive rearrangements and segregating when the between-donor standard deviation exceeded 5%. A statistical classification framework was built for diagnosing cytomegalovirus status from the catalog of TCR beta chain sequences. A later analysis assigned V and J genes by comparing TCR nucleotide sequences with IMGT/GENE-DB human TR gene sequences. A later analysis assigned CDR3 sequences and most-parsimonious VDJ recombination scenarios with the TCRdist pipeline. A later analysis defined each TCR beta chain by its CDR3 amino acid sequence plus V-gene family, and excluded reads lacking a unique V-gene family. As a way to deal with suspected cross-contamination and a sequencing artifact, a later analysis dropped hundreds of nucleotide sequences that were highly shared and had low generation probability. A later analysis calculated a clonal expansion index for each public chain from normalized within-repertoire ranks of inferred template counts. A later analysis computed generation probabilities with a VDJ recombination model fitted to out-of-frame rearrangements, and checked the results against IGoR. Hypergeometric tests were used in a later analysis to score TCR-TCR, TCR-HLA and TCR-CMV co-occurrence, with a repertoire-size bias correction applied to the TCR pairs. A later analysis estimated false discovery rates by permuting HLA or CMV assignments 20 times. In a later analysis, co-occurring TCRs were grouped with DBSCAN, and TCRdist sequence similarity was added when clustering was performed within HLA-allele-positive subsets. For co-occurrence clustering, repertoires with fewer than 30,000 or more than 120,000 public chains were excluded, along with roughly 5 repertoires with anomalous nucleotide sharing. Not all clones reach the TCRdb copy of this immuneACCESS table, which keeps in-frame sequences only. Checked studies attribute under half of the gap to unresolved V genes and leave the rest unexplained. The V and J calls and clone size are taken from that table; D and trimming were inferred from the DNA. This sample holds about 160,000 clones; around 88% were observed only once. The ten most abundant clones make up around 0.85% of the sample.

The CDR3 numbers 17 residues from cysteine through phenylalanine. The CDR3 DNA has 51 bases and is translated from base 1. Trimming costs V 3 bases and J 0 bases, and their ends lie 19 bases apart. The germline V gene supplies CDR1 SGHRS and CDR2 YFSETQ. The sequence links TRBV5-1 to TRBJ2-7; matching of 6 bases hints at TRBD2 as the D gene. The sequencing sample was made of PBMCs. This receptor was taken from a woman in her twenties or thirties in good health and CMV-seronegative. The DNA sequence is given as TGCGCCAGCAGCTGGGACTCGGGCGGATCGAGCTCCTACGAGCAGTACTTC. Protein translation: CASSWDSGGSSSYEQYF.